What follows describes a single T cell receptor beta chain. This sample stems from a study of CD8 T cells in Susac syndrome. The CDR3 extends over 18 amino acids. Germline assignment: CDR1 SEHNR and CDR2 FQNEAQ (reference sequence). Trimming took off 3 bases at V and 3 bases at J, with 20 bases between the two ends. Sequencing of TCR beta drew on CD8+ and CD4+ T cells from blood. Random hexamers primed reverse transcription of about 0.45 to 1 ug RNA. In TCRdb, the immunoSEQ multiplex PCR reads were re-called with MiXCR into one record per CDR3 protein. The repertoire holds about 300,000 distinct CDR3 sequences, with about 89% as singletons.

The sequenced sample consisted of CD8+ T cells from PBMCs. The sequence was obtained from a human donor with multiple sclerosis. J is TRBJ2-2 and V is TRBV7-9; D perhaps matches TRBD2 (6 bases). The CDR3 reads CASSFPGGLATYTGELFF. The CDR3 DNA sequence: TGTGCCAGCAGCTTCCCCGGGGGTCTAGCCACTTACACCGGGGAGCTGTTTTTT.